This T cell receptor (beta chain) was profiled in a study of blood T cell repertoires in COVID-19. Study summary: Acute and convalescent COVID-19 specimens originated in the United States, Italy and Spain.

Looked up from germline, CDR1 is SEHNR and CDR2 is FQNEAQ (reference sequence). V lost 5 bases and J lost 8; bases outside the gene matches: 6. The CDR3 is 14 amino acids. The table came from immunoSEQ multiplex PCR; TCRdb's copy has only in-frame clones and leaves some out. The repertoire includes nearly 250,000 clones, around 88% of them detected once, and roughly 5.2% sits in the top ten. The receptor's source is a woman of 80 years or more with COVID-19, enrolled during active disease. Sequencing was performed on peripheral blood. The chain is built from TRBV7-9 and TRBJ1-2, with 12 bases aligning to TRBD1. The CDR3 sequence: CASSPGTGGTGYTF. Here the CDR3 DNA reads TGTGCCAGCAGCCCAGGGACAGGGGGCACGGGCTACACCTTC.